Shown below are 28 T cell receptor beta chains from a single sample sequenced in a study of blood T cell repertoires in COVID-19. Method: immunoSEQ multiplex PCR; TCRdb's copy keeps in-frame clones and lacks some. The data hold a few hundred thousand clones, with about 89% observed a single time. Sequencing input: peripheral blood. These receptors all come from a woman aged 50 to 65 who had recovered from COVID-19.

The chain links TRBV2 to TRBJ1-1; possibly TRBD1 for D (6 bases). CDR3 length: 12 amino acids. V lost 7 bases and J lost 8, with 14 bases in between. The germline V gene has CDR1 SNHLY and CDR2 FYNNEI. The CDR3 here is CASIYAGTEAFF. CDR3 bases: TGTGCCAGCATTTACGCCGGGACAGAAGCTTTCTTT.

The chain employs TRBV7-9 and TRBJ2-7; D possibly corresponds to TRBD1 (6 bases). The germline V gene encodes CDR1 SEHNR and CDR2 FQNEAQ (reference sequence). There are 15 residues in the CDR3. Trimming shortened V by 1 base and J by 4 bases, and 14 bases separated the two germline ends. As DNA, the CDR3 is TGTGCCAGCAGCTTAGTCTGGGGGCGCCGGTACGAGCAGTACTTC. Protein product: CASSLVWGRRYEQYF. The full variable domain, in which reference TRBV7-9 and TRBJ2-7 provide the parts outside the CDR3, is DTGVSQNPRHKITKRGQNVTFRCDPISEHNRLYWYRQTLGQGPEFLTYFQNEAQLEKSRLLSDRFSAERPKGSFSTLEIQRTEQGDSAMYLCASSLVWGRRYEQYFGPGTRLTVT.

This clone showed up just a few times. This chain links TRBV18 with TRBJ2-3; a possible D gene is TRBD2 (6 bases). V was pared by 2 bases and J by 1 base, with 10 bases between. Germline assignment: CDR1 KGHSH and CDR2 LQKENI. This CDR3 is 15 amino acids long. DNA for the CDR3: TGTGCCAGCTCACCATTCACGGGGGGCACAGATACGCAGTATTTT. It specifies CASSPFTGGTDTQYF.

The rearrangement joins TRBV27 to TRBJ2-1, with 15 bases identical to TRBD2. Germline V gene sequence: CDR1 MNHEY, CDR2 SMNVEV (reference sequence). The CDR3 has 16 residues. The junction had 8 bases not matched to a gene; V was cut back by 4 bases and J by 10 bases. In DNA form, the CDR3 reads TGTGCCAGCAGTTCCCCGTGGACTAGCGGGAGGGCCGAGCAGTTCTTC. Residues: CASSSPWTSGRAEQFF.

V gene TRBV6-6 combines with J gene TRBJ1-1; no clear D. Trimming removed 4 bases at V and 7 bases at J, with 13 bases between. Germline-derived CDR1 and CDR2 are MNHNY and SVGAGI (reference sequence). The CDR3 has 13 residues. CDR3 amino acids: CASSSLGNGEAFF. The CDR3 region has the DNA TGTGCCAGCAGTTCCCTCGGGAACGGTGAAGCTTTCTTT.

The chain has TRBV20-1 and TRBJ2-5; 7 bases are shared with TRBD2. This CDR3 is 11 amino acids long. The trim removed 3 bases at V and 11 bases at J, leaving 6 bases unmatched. Germline V gene sequence: CDR1 DFQATT, CDR2 SNEGSKA (reference sequence). In nucleotides, the CDR3 is TGCAGTGCTAGCGGGGGGAGCGGTCAGTACTTC. This encodes CSASGGSGQYF.

The chain joins TRBV29-1 to TRBJ2-7, with unresolved D. The ends were cut back, 5 bases at V and 5 bases at J, with 16 bases in the middle. The CDR3 loop spans 13 amino acids. CDR1 is SQVTM, CDR2 ANQGSEA, per germline. The CDR3 sequence is CSVNAAVTHEQYF. The CDR3 bases are TGCAGCGTTAACGCGGCGGTAACCCACGAGCAGTACTTC.

J is TRBJ1-5 and V is TRBV18, with 9 bases that match TRBD1. Trimming cost V 5 bases and J 4 bases; bases outside gene matches: 3. The CDR3 totals 14 residues. CDR1 is KGHSH, CDR2 LQKENI, per germline. CDR3 sequence (DNA): TGTGCCAGCTCAACCGGGACAGGGAATCAGCCCCAGCATTTT. Protein product: CASSTGTGNQPQHF.

The gene calls are TRBV12-3 or TRBV12-4 and TRBJ1-2, with 9 positions matching TRBD1. There are 13 residues in the CDR3. After removal of 7 bases from V and 8 bases from J, the junction contained 8 bases not matched to a gene. CDR3 residues: CASNRGPSDGYTF. The CDR3 DNA reads as TGTGCCAGCAACAGGGGGCCGTCGGACGGCTACACCTTC.

The chain has TRBV6-2 or TRBV6-3 and TRBJ1-1; a weak D match, TRBD1 (6 bases). Germline V gene lookup returns CDR1 MNHEY and CDR2 SVGEGT. There are 15 residues in the CDR3. V lost 2 bases, J lost 1 base, and 11 bases lay in between. The CDR3 DNA sequence: TGTGCCAGCAGTTACGTTGGGACACAGAACACTGAAGCTTTCTTT. Protein: CASSYVGTQNTEAFF.

The chain employs TRBV10-1 and TRBJ2-4, with 7 bases aligning to TRBD2. CDR1 is WNHNN, CDR2 SYGVQD, per germline (reference sequence). Trimming cost V 1 base and J 4 bases; bases outside gene matches: 1. The CDR3 length is 14 residues. CDR3 in amino acids: CASSELREKNIQYF. The CDR3 region has the DNA TGCGCCAGCAGTGAGTTGCGGGAGAAAAACATTCAGTACTTC.

The chain uses TRBV6-5 and TRBJ1-5; weak D call: TRBD1 (6 bases). Germline CDR1 reads MNHEY; CDR2 reads SVGAGI. The V gene lost 5 bases and the J gene lost 3 bases, with 11 bases spanning the gap. The CDR3 loop spans 14 amino acids. CDR3 sequence reads: CASSIRTDNQPQHF. The CDR3 DNA follows: TGTGCCAGCAGTATTCGGACAGACAATCAGCCCCAGCATTTT.

This clone has just a few counts. This sequence joins TRBV11-2 and TRBJ2-7; TRBD1 is a possible D gene (5 bases). Germline V lookup: CDR1 SGHAT, CDR2 FQNNGV. Trimming removed 0 bases from V and 4 bases from J, with 13 bases in between. This CDR3 is 15 amino acids long. CDR3 in DNA: TGTGCCAGCAGCTTAGAGGGGCAGGGTATATACGAGCAGTACTTC. Its protein is CASSLEGQGIYEQYF.

The V gene is TRBV7-8, the J gene TRBJ1-1; D is undetermined. V was pared by 6 bases and J by 4 bases, with 18 bases between. The CDR3 extends over 15 amino acids. From germline, CDR1 is SGHVS and CDR2 FQNEAQ. DNA for the CDR3: TGTGCCAGCAGGCCCCCGGGTCGGGGAGGCACTGAAGCTTTCTTT. It encodes CASRPPGRGGTEAFF.

The chain joins TRBV18 to TRBJ1-2; TRBD1 matches 8 bases. Trimming removed 6 bases from V and 3 bases from J; junction bases left unmatched: 12. The CDR3 is 16 residues long. The germline V gene has CDR1 KGHSH and CDR2 LQKENI. DNA for the CDR3: TGTGCCAGCTCCCCCCTCCGACAGGGGAAGGACTATGGCTACACCTTC. Protein: CASSPLRQGKDYGYTF.

The CDR3 DNA is TGTGCCAGCAGTTCATATGGGACAGGCCAAGAGACCCAGTACTTC. Protein sequence: CASSSYGTGQETQYF. V gene TRBV27 combines with J gene TRBJ2-5; TRBD1 matches 8 bases. This CDR3 has 15 amino acids. Unmatched junction bases numbered 5, after V lost 4 bases and J lost 1 base. Per the germline V gene, CDR1 is MNHEY and CDR2 is SMNVEV (reference sequence).

This clone has more than one count but fewer than ten. V and J are TRBV6-2 or TRBV6-3 and TRBJ1-2; 7 bases fit TRBD1. Trimming took 5 bases from V and 5 from J; bases not matched to a gene: 5. This CDR3 has 13 amino acids. Germline CDR1 reads MNHEY; CDR2 reads SVGEGT. The CDR3 loop is CASSPTGLYGYTF. The CDR3 DNA sequence: TGTGCCAGCAGTCCGACAGGGTTGTATGGCTACACCTTC.

V is TRBV24-1 and J is TRBJ1-2; TRBD1 aligns across 9 bases. Per the germline V gene, CDR1 is KGHDR and CDR2 is SFDVKD. The length of the CDR3 is 14 residues. Trimming took 3 bases from V and 6 from J; bases not matched to a gene: 4. CDR3 sequence reads: CATSDPGQGNGYTF. The CDR3 DNA follows: TGTGCCACCAGTGATCCGGGACAGGGAAATGGCTACACCTTC.

The rearrangement links TRBV7-2 to TRBJ2-5; TRBD1 matches 9 bases. Per germline, CDR1 SGHTA and CDR2 FQGNSA. Trimming cost V 3 bases and J 7 bases; bases outside gene matches: 12. This CDR3 has 16 amino acids. This CDR3 reads CASSFSGGTGSGTQYF. DNA of the CDR3: TGTGCCAGCAGCTTCTCAGGGGGGACAGGGTCGGGGACCCAGTACTTC.

The V call is TRBV13, the J call TRBJ2-7; 7 nucleotides line up with TRBD1. Germline lookup yields CDR1 PRHDT and CDR2 FYEKMQ (reference sequence). J gave up 0 bases and V 2 bases, and 4 bases lay outside the gene matches. This CDR3 region has 15 residues. The CDR3 nucleotides are TGTGCCAGCAGCTTAAAACAGGGGAGCTCCTACGAGCAGTACTTC. Encoded protein: CASSLKQGSSYEQYF.

This clone has only a few counts. The rearrangement links TRBV6-2 or TRBV6-3 to TRBJ1-2, with TRBD1 matching 12 bases. From germline, CDR1 is MNHEY and CDR2 SVGEGT. The CDR3 contains 14 residues. Trimming cost V 5 bases and J 12 bases; bases outside gene matches: 10. CDR3 in amino acids: CASSPLGTGGPHTF. Written as DNA, the CDR3 is TGTGCCAGCAGTCCCCTGGGGACAGGGGGCCCTCACACCTTC.

CDR3: CASSFLQGGQPQHF. The CDR3 DNA follows: TGTGCCAGCAGCTTTCTACAGGGCGGCCAGCCCCAGCATTTT. The chain links TRBV7-2 to TRBJ1-5; a possible D gene is TRBD1 (6 bases). The CDR3 has 14 amino acids. V was shortened by 3 bases and J by 7 bases, with 13 bases between the two germline ends. Germline values: CDR1 SGHTA, CDR2 FQGNSA.

This chain links TRBV14 with TRBJ2-3; TRBD1 might be the D (5 bases). From germline, CDR1 is SGHDN and CDR2 FVKESK. Trimming left V 2 bases short and J 7 bases short, with 7 bases between. The length of the CDR3 is 12 residues. CDR3 loop: CASSQQGYTQYF. The CDR3 DNA sequence: TGTGCCAGCAGCCAACAGGGTTATACGCAGTATTTT.

V and J are TRBV4-1 and TRBJ2-6; unclear D gene. V dropped 0 bases and J dropped 0 bases, with 15 bases sitting between them. The germline V gene has CDR1 MGHRA and CDR2 YSYEKL. The CDR3 spans 19 residues. The CDR3 loop is CASSQDRKPTISGANVLTF. In DNA, the CDR3 is TGCGCCAGCAGCCAAGATCGAAAGCCAACTATCTCTGGGGCCAACGTCCTGACTTTC.

The chain employs TRBV11-1 and TRBJ2-1; TRBD1 might be the D (5 bases). The CDR3 totals 13 residues. Trimming removed 5 bases at V and 9 bases at J, with 14 bases between. Germline CDR1 SGHAT, CDR2 FQDESV (reference sequence). The CDR3 DNA reads TGTGCCAGCAGCCAGGGTCTTCAGAGTGAGCAGTTCTTC. It yields the protein CASSQGLQSEQFF.

J is TRBJ2-4 and V is TRBV6-2 or TRBV6-3, with 10 bases lining up with TRBD2. The CDR3 has 17 amino acids. CDR1 and CDR2 from the germline V gene are MNHEY and SVGEGT. With 5 bases clipped from V and 1 base from J, the junction kept 8 bases outside the gene matches. In nucleotides, the CDR3 is TGTGCCAGCAGTCGGGCTAGCGGGAGTGGGGCCAAAAACATTCAGTACTTC. Amino acid sequence: CASSRASGSGAKNIQYF.

The gene calls are TRBV25-1 and TRBJ1-3; 10 nucleotides align to TRBD1. This CDR3 is 16 amino acids long. The germline V gene has CDR1 MGHDK and CDR2 SYGVNS. V trimming: 5 bases; J trimming: 2 bases; junction bases outside the gene matches: 6. DNA for the CDR3: TGTGCCAGCAGTCAACCAGGACAGGGGGCTGGAAACACCATATATTTT. Amino acid sequence: CASSQPGQGAGNTIYF.

The chain combines TRBV9 with TRBJ2-1, with 7 bases matching TRBD2. Germline assignment: CDR1 SGDLS and CDR2 YYNGEE. V dropped 5 bases and J dropped 4; count of bases not matched to a gene: 6. CDR3 length: 14 residues. CDR3 nucleotides: TGTGCCAGCAGTGAACTAGCGCCTTACAATGAGCAGTTCTTC. Translating it yields CASSELAPYNEQFF.